A selection of T cell receptor beta chains follows, all from one sample in a study of CD8+CD57+ T cells in acquired aplastic anemia. MiXCR was run by TCRdb on the reads, yielding one entry per CDR3 protein. The sample holds approximately 160,000 distinct CDR3 sequences; over 40% are singletons and the top ten take 2.5% to 4%. Sequencing was performed on sorted CD4+, CD8+, or CD8+CD57+ T cells (not recorded which) from PBMCs. The receptors shown here come from a human donor with aplastic anemia. Each CDR3 is given without its conserved first and last residue. The listing skips clone size in some rows; elsewhere it reads once, few, many or a size class.

V gene | clone size | CDR3 protein
TRBV20-1 | . | SARTGGANNQPQH
TRBV7-6 | . | ASSPNGGSSFGTDTQY
TRBV14 | many | ASSQAGSTQPQH
TRBV25-1 | once | ASRAGEKLF
TRBV25-1 | . | ASSEGDSDIYGYT
TRBV10-3 | few | AIRETGNLDEQY
TRBV10-3 | . | AISGTGEETQY
TRBV11-1 | many | ASSSRGGGNEQF
TRBV7-2 | many | ASSPASGNTIY
TRBV2 | . | ASSEVRGTEAF
TRBV7-2 | . | ASSPGTGALGGYT
TRBV7-2 | many | ASSPRQSYNEQF
TRBV2 | . | ASTGLRYGYT
TRBV3-1 | . | ASTSVLGDGYT
TRBV25-1 | . | ASSDWVAGYYNEQF